The clone carrying this T cell receptor beta chain was recorded once. As yet, its antigen is unknown. The entry originates in a study of T cell responses to AZD1222 COVID-19 vaccine. Study observations and caveats: Spike-wide coverage was observed for vaccine-associated CD4 TCRs, with dominant responses at 160-218 and 743-854. AZD1222 recipients seropositive at baseline numbered only 6 or 7. The donors showed a predominance of white British ancestry and of females, with possible underestimation of clonal diversity.

V dropped 4 bases and J dropped 0 bases, with 13 bases sitting between them. Germline lookup yields CDR1 SGHKS and CDR2 YYEKEE (reference sequence). CDR3 length: 15 residues. Produced via immunoSEQ multiplex PCR; TCRdb's table is partial and in-frame only. The data show 130,000 to 150,000 clones, roughly 89% seen once. This receptor was obtained from an adult who received the AZD1222 COVID-19 vaccine. The V gene is TRBV5-5, the J gene TRBJ1-1, with a possible D match to TRBD1 (6 bases). The source was peripheral blood, collected 28 days after the second AZD1222 dose. CDR3 loop: CASSDAGQLNTEAFF. CDR3 DNA sequence: TGTGCCAGCAGCGACGCCGGACAGTTGAACACTGAAGCTTTCTTT.